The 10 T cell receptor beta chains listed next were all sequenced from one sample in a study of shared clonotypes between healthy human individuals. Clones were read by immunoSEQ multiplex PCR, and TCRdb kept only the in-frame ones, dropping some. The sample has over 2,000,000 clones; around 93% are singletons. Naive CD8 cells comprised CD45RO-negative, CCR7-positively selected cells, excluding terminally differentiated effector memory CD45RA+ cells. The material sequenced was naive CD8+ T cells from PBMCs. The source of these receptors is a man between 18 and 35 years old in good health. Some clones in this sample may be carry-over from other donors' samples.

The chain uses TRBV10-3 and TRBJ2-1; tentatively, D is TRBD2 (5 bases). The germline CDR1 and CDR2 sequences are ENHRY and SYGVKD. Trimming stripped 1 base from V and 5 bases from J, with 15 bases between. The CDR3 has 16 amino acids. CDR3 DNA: TGTGCCATCAGTGAGTATCCGCGGGCAGACCACAATGAGCAGTTCTTC. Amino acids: CAISEYPRADHNEQFF.

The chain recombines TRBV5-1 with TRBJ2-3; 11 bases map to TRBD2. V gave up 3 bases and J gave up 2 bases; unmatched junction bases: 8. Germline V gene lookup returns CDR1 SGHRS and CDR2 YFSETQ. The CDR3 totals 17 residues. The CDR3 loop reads CASSSGASGRPTDTQYF. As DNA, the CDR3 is TGCGCCAGCAGCTCAGGGGCTAGCGGGAGGCCCACAGATACGCAGTATTTT.

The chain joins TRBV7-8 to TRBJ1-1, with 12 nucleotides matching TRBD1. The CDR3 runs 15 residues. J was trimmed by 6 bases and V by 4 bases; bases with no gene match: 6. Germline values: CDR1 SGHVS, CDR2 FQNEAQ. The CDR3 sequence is CASSSGQGAWAEAFF. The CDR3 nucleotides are TGTGCCAGCAGCTCGGGACAGGGGGCTTGGGCTGAAGCTTTCTTT.

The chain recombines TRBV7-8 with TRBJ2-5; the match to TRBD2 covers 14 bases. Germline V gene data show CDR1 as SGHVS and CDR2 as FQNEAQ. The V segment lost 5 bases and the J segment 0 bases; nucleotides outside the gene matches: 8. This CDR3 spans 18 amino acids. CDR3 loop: CASSQGLAGDQYQETQYF. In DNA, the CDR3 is TGTGCCAGCAGCCAGGGACTAGCGGGAGACCAGTACCAAGAGACCCAGTACTTC.

The CDR3, as DNA: TGCGCCAGCAGCTTGGGTAGCGGGACTAGCACAGATACGCAGTATTTT. Its translation is CASSLGSGTSTDTQYF. V and J are TRBV5-1 and TRBJ2-3, with 8 positions matching TRBD2. This CDR3 spans 16 amino acids. Germline-derived CDR1 and CDR2 are SGHRS and YFSETQ. The V gene end was trimmed by 0 bases and the J gene end by 0 bases; junction bases not matched to a gene: 3.

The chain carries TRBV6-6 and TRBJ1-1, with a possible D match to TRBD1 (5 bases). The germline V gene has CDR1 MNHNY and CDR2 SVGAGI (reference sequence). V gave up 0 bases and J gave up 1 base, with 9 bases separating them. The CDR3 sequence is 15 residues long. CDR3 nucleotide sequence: TGTGCCAGCAGTTACTCGGGTCAGGGGAACACTGAAGCTTTCTTT. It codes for CASSYSGQGNTEAFF.

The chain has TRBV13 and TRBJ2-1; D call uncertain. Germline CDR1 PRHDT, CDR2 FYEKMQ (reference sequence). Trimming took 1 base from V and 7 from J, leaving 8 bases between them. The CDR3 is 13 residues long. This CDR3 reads CASSLEVGNEQFF. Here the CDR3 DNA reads TGTGCCAGCAGCTTAGAAGTCGGTAATGAGCAGTTCTTC.

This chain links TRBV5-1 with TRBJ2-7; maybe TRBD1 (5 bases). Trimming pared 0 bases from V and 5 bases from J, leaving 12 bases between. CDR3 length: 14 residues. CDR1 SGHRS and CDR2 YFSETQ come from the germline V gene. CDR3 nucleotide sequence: TGCGCCAGCAGCTTGGGGACACCGCCCGACGAGCAGTACTTC. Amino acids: CASSLGTPPDEQYF.

The CDR3 DNA is TGTGCCAGCAGATTCGGAGGGACCTACGAGCAGTACTTC. Translation: CASRFGGTYEQYF. The V gene is TRBV28, the J gene TRBJ2-7, with a possible D match to TRBD2 (6 bases). The CDR3 is 13 amino acids. The germline V and J ends were trimmed by 6 bases and 2 bases, with 11 bases remaining between them. Germline lookup yields CDR1 MDHEN and CDR2 SYDVKM.

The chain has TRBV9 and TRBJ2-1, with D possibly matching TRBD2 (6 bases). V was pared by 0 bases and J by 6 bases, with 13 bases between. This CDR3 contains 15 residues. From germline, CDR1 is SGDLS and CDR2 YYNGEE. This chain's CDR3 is CASSVEASETNEQFF. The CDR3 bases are TGTGCCAGCAGCGTAGAGGCTAGCGAAACCAATGAGCAGTTCTTC.